Listed here are 14 T cell receptor beta chains from one sample, sequenced in a study of T-cell memory formation after mild COVID-19. Using its own MiXCR run on the 5' RACE reads, TCRdb lists one record per CDR3 protein. Seen here are fewer than 400,000 distinct CDR3 sequences, roughly 13% observed once, and the top ten hold around a fifth. The sequenced material came from PBMCs or a T cell subset sorted from them (not recorded which). The receptors were gathered from a young man who had mild COVID-19 (a few samples of this study predate the infection). Cell type and time point are not known.

The table lists this clonotype with many counts. The gene calls are TRBV5-1 and TRBJ2-7, with 9 bases that match TRBD1. The ends lost 4 bases at V and 5 bases at J; junction bases unmatched: 10. CDR3 length equals 15 residues. Germline loops: CDR1 SGHRS, CDR2 YFSETQ. CDR3 protein: CASSPEGTGTHEQYF. CDR3 coding DNA: TGCGCCAGCAGCCCGGAAGGGACAGGGACCCACGAGCAGTACTTC.

The chain carries TRBV6-5 and TRBJ1-2; D gene unclear. The CDR3 spans 11 residues. The V gene lost 10 bases and the J gene lost 8 bases, with 14 bases spanning the gap. Germline V CDR1 and CDR2: MNHEY, SVGAGI. The CDR3 nucleotides are TGTGCCACCTCGGGTGGTGAGGGCTACACCTTC. Translation: CATSGGEGYTF.

V and J are TRBV7-2 and TRBJ2-5; D is ambiguous. The CDR3 spans 19 residues. Deletions cut 1 base from V and 5 bases from J, with 26 bases between. CDR1 and CDR2 from the germline V gene are SGHTA and FQGNSA. The CDR3 loop reads CASSLGGGIPGLLSETQYF. DNA of the CDR3: TGTGCCAGCAGCTTAGGCGGTGGCATTCCAGGCTTACTATCGGAGACCCAGTACTTC.

This chain uses TRBV20-1 with TRBJ2-7; 10 nucleotides line up with TRBD2. The CDR3 extends over 13 amino acids. The junction had 7 bases not matched to a gene; V was cut back by 5 bases and J by 6 bases. Per germline, CDR1 DFQATT and CDR2 SNEGSKA (reference sequence). CDR3 in amino acids: CSAGRASGGEQYF. As DNA, the CDR3 is TGCAGTGCTGGTCGGGCTAGCGGGGGCGAGCAGTACTTC.

This chain connects TRBV15 to TRBJ1-2; 7 nucleotides align to TRBD1. CDR1 and CDR2 (germline): LNHNV, YYDKDF (reference sequence). V was pared by 5 bases and J by 6 bases, with 12 bases of the junction left unmatched. The CDR3 has 15 residues. CDR3 in DNA: TGTGCCACCAGCGTCTTCGGACAGGAGCTGGATGGCTACACCTTC. This translates into CATSVFGQELDGYTF.

This clonotype was counted only a few times. This chain uses TRBV2 with TRBJ2-7, with TRBD1 matching 8 bases. The CDR3 loop spans 13 amino acids. CDR1 is SNHLY, CDR2 FYNNEI, per germline. Trimming took 9 bases from V and 0 from J; bases not matched to a gene: 4. The DNA of the CDR3 is TGTGCCAGAGGACAGGGCGCCTCCTACGAGCAGTACTTC. Translated, it gives CARGQGASYEQYF.

In its sample, this clonotype was seen a few times. The genes are TRBV4-3 and TRBJ1-2; TRBD1 aligns across 10 bases. The CDR3 runs 16 residues. Germline V lookup: CDR1 LGHNA, CDR2 YSLEER. V lost 0 bases, J lost 5 bases, and 6 bases stayed unmatched. Written as DNA, the CDR3 is TGCGCCAGCAGCCAAGATTTGGGGACAGGGGTTTATGGCTACACCTTC. This codes for CASSQDLGTGVYGYTF.

This clonotype has more than one count but fewer than ten. The chain couples TRBV2 to TRBJ2-7; D remains ambiguous. This CDR3 has 14 amino acids. Germline-derived CDR1 and CDR2 are SNHLY and FYNNEI. Trimming took off 0 bases at V and 4 bases at J, with 10 bases between the two ends. The CDR3 DNA reads as TGTGCCAGCAGTGAAGCGCCGGGCAGGTACGAGCAGTACGTC. It specifies CASSEAPGRYEQYV.

This clonotype was counted between two and nine times. The chain links TRBV10-3 to TRBJ2-7; either TRBD1 or TRBD2 may fit D (5 bases each). This CDR3 comprises 13 residues. With 3 bases removed from V and 3 bases from J, the gap between germline ends came to 9 bases. Germline CDR1 is ENHRY and CDR2 is SYGVKD. DNA for the CDR3: TGTGCCATCAGTGAAAATGGGGGCTACGAGCAGTACGTC. As protein: CAISENGGYEQYV.

This clonotype was counted a few times. V and J are TRBV7-9 and TRBJ2-3; TRBD2 matches 7 bases. The germline V gene has CDR1 SEHNR and CDR2 FQNEAQ (reference sequence). This CDR3 spans 16 amino acids. V lost 4 bases to trimming and J lost 1 base; unmatched junction nucleotides: 8. The chain's CDR3 is CASSSDGGGGTDTQYF. In DNA form, the CDR3 reads TGTGCCAGCAGCTCCGACGGGGGAGGGGGCACAGATACGCAGTATTTT.

This clonotype showed up just a few times. The chain has TRBV6-2 or TRBV6-3 and TRBJ2-2; 12 positions agree with TRBD2. The CDR3 length is 19 residues. Germline values: CDR1 MNHEY, CDR2 SVGEGT. V trimming: 5 bases; J trimming: 0 bases; junction bases outside the gene matches: 10. The CDR3 loop reads CASSHLLAGGLANTGELFF. CDR3 sequence (DNA): TGTGCCAGCAGTCACCTGCTAGCGGGGGGGCTGGCGAACACCGGGGAGCTGTTTTTT.

This chain joins TRBV5-1 and TRBJ2-5; no clear D gene. CDR3 size: 15 residues. Trimming stripped 2 bases from V and 2 bases from J, with 13 bases between. Per the germline V gene, CDR1 is SGHRS and CDR2 is YFSETQ. CDR3 protein: CASSLPESGQETQYF. CDR3 bases: TGCGCCAGCAGCTTACCCGAGTCCGGGCAAGAGACCCAGTACTTC.

This clonotype was recorded many times. The rearrangement links TRBV10-1 to TRBJ2-1; TRBD1 matches 11 bases. Germline-derived CDR1 and CDR2 are WNHNN and SYGVQD (reference sequence). Unmatched junction bases numbered 1, after V lost 2 bases and J lost 7 bases. The CDR3 length is 14 residues. The chain's CDR3 is CASSEGQGANEQFF. The CDR3 bases are TGCGCCAGCAGTGAGGGACAGGGGGCGAATGAGCAGTTCTTC.

This clonotype was detected only a few times. The rearrangement links TRBV9 to TRBJ2-3; D not resolved. This CDR3 is 12 amino acids long. Trimming shortened V by 6 bases and J by 5 bases, and 10 bases separated the two germline ends. CDR1 is SGDLS and CDR2 is YYNGEE in the germline V gene. CDR3 amino acids: CASNGGRDTQYF. The CDR3 bases are TGTGCCAGCAACGGCGGTAGAGATACGCAGTATTTT. Filled out from reference TRBV9 and TRBJ2-3, the complete variable domain reads DSGVTQTPKHLITATGQRVTLRCSPRSGDLSVYWYQQSLDQGLQFLIQYYNGEERAKGNILERFSAQQFPDLHSELNLSSLELGDSALYFCASNGGRDTQYFGPGTRLTVL.